Listed below are T cell receptor beta chains from one sample, sequenced in a study of shared clonotypes between healthy human individuals. Using immunoSEQ multiplex PCR, the repertoire was profiled, and TCRdb retains in-frame clones only, with some absent. Seen here are 2 million or so clones, roughly 94% observed once, and the top ten hold 0.13%. Input material: naive CD4+ T cells sorted from blood. These receptors all stem from a man between 18 and 29 years old in good health. CDR3s include the opening cysteine and the closing phenylalanine or tryptophan. The D gene is left open where the match is weak. Rows give clone size only sometimes, using once, few, many, or a class for an expanded clone.

v_call	j_call	clone_size	d_call	cdr3_nt	cdr3_aa
TRBV11-3	TRBJ2-1	-	-	TGTGCCAGCAGCTTAAACTCGGTCTCCGGGAATGAGCAGTTCTTC	CASSLNSVSGNEQFF
TRBV5-5	TRBJ1-4	-	-	TGTGCCAGCAGCTTGGGTTCAACTAATGAAAAACTGTTTTTT	CASSLGSTNEKLFF
TRBV15	TRBJ2-6	once	-	TGTGCCACCAGCAGAGAAGGACAAACCGTCTCTGGGGCCAACGTCCTGACTTTC	CATSREGQTVSGANVLTF
TRBV10-3	TRBJ1-1	-	TRBD1	TGTGCCATCTCAGGGGGGAGCACTGAAGCTTTCTTT	CAISGGSTEAFF
TRBV6-5	TRBJ2-7	-	-	TGTGCCAGCAGTCGGGCGGCGGGGTCCGCCTACGAGCAGTACTTC	CASSRAAGSAYEQYF
TRBV10-3	TRBJ2-1	-	TRBD1	TGTGCCATCAGTGAGTCGACAGGGGGCGAGCAGTTCTTC	CAISESTGGEQFF
TRBV29-1	TRBJ2-5	many	-	TGCAGCGTTGAAGTTCCTAGCTTAAAGACCCAGTACTTC	CSVEVPSLKTQYF
TRBV7-7	TRBJ1-5	-	TRBD1	TGTGCTAGCAGCACCTCGGGACAGGCGATCAATCAGCCCCAGCATTTT	CASSTSGQAINQPQHF
TRBV12-2	TRBJ1-5	-	-	TGTGCAAGTCGCTTAGCGCGGGGGGGCTTCCAGCCCCAGCATTTT	CASRLARGGFQPQHF
TRBV5-4	TRBJ2-5	-	TRBD2	TGTGCCAGCAGCTACGGGGGGGCGGAACAAGAGACCCAGTACTTC	CASSYGGAEQETQYF
TRBV30	TRBJ1-1	-	TRBD1	TGTGCCTCTGACAGGGTAAGGGCTGAAGCTTTCTTT	CASDRVRAEAFF
TRBV2	TRBJ2-7	-	-	TGTGCCAGCGCCCGCGGACAGCAGGGCTCCTACGAGCAGTACTTC	CASARGQQGSYEQYF
TRBV5-1	TRBJ1-6	-	TRBD1	TGCGCCAGCAGCTTGGAAGACAGGGCCGGCTCACCCCTCCACTTT	CASSLEDRAGSPLHF